The clone carrying this TCR beta chain was observed many times. Its specificity is not known. These data come from a study of T cells after yellow fever vaccination. The V and J ends lost 9 bases and 2 bases, in that order; junction bases with no gene match: 6. Germline loops: CDR1 SNHLY, CDR2 FYNNEI. CDR3 length: 14 amino acids. Study-level results: Re-detected after boosting: most primary clones, 96% of CD4 and about 89% of CD8.

As TCR cDNA was made by 5'RACE template switching, a universal primer site and UMIs were added. MiXCR was run by TCRdb on the 5' RACE reads, yielding one entry per CDR3 protein. The table has fewer than 450,000 distinct CDR3 sequences, approximately 3.9% seen once. This receptor was obtained from a man aged 18 to 30 who received the YFV17D yellow fever vaccine. The chain recombines TRBV2 with TRBJ2-2; 7 nucleotides agree with TRBD1. The source was PBMCs, collected 5 days after the yellow fever booster vaccination. The CDR3, as DNA: TGTGCCAGTGTCCGGGACAGAAACACCGGGGAGCTGTTTTTT. It specifies CASVRDRNTGELFF.